These 31 T cell receptor beta chains were all obtained from the same sample, sequenced in a study of blood T cell repertoires in COVID-19. Produced via immunoSEQ multiplex PCR; TCRdb's table is partial and in-frame only. There are roughly 100,000 clones in the sample; approximately 80% occur only once, and 13% to 15% lies in the top ten. The sequenced sample consisted of peripheral blood. The receptors were sampled from a woman aged 55-75 years with acute or convalescent COVID-19.

This clone showed up just a few times. The chain is built from TRBV7-2 and TRBJ2-1; D is possibly TRBD2 (7 bases). The V end was cut by 2 bases, the J end by 2 bases, with 13 bases between. This CDR3 is 16 amino acids long. The germline V gene has CDR1 SGHTA and CDR2 FQGNSA. CDR3 in DNA: TGTGCCAGCAGCTTATTAGGGGGGGCGCCCTACAATGAGCAGTTCTTC. It specifies CASSLLGGAPYNEQFF.

V usage is TRBV19 and J usage is TRBJ1-1; 7 bases align to TRBD1. CDR3 length: 13 amino acids. Germline V CDR1 and CDR2: LNHDA, SQIVND (reference sequence). V trimming: 4 bases; J trimming: 9 bases; junction bases outside the gene matches: 8. The chain's CDR3 is CASSTPGQRKAFF. In nucleotides, the CDR3 is TGTGCCAGTAGTACCCCGGGACAGAGAAAAGCTTTCTTT.

V is TRBV7-9 and J is TRBJ1-4; no firm D call. CDR3 size: 14 residues. Trimming left V 5 bases short and J 2 bases short, with 9 bases between. The germline CDR1 and CDR2 sequences are SEHNR and FQNEAQ (reference sequence). The chain's CDR3 is CASSLPGTNEKLFF. The CDR3 nucleotides read TGTGCCAGCAGCCTTCCGGGGACTAATGAAAAACTGTTTTTT.

This rearrangement joins TRBV19 to TRBJ1-2; no definite D call. Trimming stripped 3 bases from V and 8 bases from J, with 7 bases between. This CDR3 spans 11 amino acids. CDR1 and CDR2 from the germline V gene are LNHDA and SQIVND (reference sequence). CDR3: CASSINWGYTF. The CDR3, as DNA: TGTGCCAGTAGTATTAACTGGGGCTACACCTTC.

The count of this clone is one. V and J are TRBV9 and TRBJ1-1; 8 positions match TRBD1. Germline assignment: CDR1 SGDLS and CDR2 YYNGEE. V lost 3 bases to trimming and J lost 4 bases; unmatched junction nucleotides: 11. This CDR3 has 16 residues. Written as DNA, the CDR3 is TGTGCCAGCAGCGCCATTGACAGGGGTAGTGCCACTGAAGCTTTCTTT. Protein: CASSAIDRGSATEAFF.

This clone was counted once. For the CDR3, the DNA is TGTGCCAGCAGCTTAACAGGGTATGGCTACACCTTC. It yields the protein CASSLTGYGYTF. The rearrangement joins TRBV7-8 to TRBJ1-2, with D perhaps TRBD1 (6 bases). The CDR3 extends over 12 amino acids. Trimming pared 2 bases from V and 5 bases from J, leaving 6 bases between. Germline V gene lookup returns CDR1 SGHVS and CDR2 FQNEAQ. Together with reference TRBV7-8 and TRBJ1-2, the CDR3 gives the full variable domain: GAGVSQSPRYKVAKRGQDVALRCDPISGHVSLFWYQQALGQGPEFLTYFQNEAQLDKSGLPSDRFFAERPEGSVSTLKIQRTQQEDSAVYLCASSLTGYGYTFGSGTRLTVV.

The chain couples TRBV7-3 to TRBJ2-3; 7 bases map to TRBD1. V lost 5 bases to trimming and J lost 1 base; unmatched junction nucleotides: 6. The V gene's germline CDR1 is SGHTA and CDR2 FQGTGA. This CDR3 has 15 amino acids. CDR3 sequence: CASSPGTVRTDTQYF. The CDR3 DNA is TGTGCCAGCAGCCCCGGGACAGTGCGCACAGATACGCAGTATTTT.

The chain recombines TRBV7-2 with TRBJ1-6, with D maybe TRBD1 (5 bases). CDR1 is SGHTA and CDR2 is FQGNSA in the germline V gene. V gave up 2 bases and J gave up 8 bases, with 16 bases separating them. The CDR3 is 16 residues long. The CDR3 coding sequence is TGTGCCAGCAGCTTAAATAGTGGGGCCGCATATTCACCCCTCCACTTT. Translation: CASSLNSGAAYSPLHF.

The chain has TRBV6-6 and TRBJ2-1; D is unresolved. The CDR3 contains 12 residues. Germline loops: CDR1 MNHNY, CDR2 SVGAGI (reference sequence). V was shortened by 0 bases and J by 8 bases, with 5 bases between the two germline ends. DNA for the CDR3: TGTGCCAGCAGTTACTCCGGAGATGAGCAGTTCTTC. Residues: CASSYSGDEQFF.

The gene calls are TRBV6-5 and TRBJ2-7; the match to TRBD1 covers 11 bases. The length of the CDR3 is 15 residues. CDR1 and CDR2 (germline): MNHEY, SVGAGI. V lost 7 bases and J lost 0; bases outside the gene matches: 5. The CDR3 loop reads CASKTDRGPSYEQYF. The CDR3 DNA reads TGTGCCAGCAAGACGGACAGGGGGCCCTCCTACGAGCAGTACTTC.

V is TRBV6-5 and J is TRBJ2-4; TRBD1 agrees at 7 bases. The CDR3 consists of 12 residues. The V and J ends lost 5 bases and 8 bases, in that order; junction bases with no gene match: 3. CDR1 MNHEY and CDR2 SVGAGI come from the germline V gene. Here the CDR3 DNA reads TGTGCCAGCAGTAGACAGGGTCACATTCAGTACTTC. This sequence encodes CASSRQGHIQYF.

V usage is TRBV19 and J usage is TRBJ1-1; weak D call: TRBD1 (6 bases). There are 16 residues in the CDR3. Germline-derived CDR1 and CDR2 are LNHDA and SQIVND (reference sequence). Trimming left V 10 bases short and J 3 bases short, with 24 bases between. CDR3 in amino acids: CATRSWDTRRDTEAFF. CDR3 nucleotide sequence: TGTGCCACCCGATCGTGGGACACCCGCAGAGACACTGAAGCTTTCTTT.

This chain connects TRBV6-1 to TRBJ2-1; TRBD1 is a possible D gene (5 bases). Trimming left V 6 bases short and J 7 bases short, with 7 bases between. CDR3 length: 11 amino acids. The germline V gene encodes CDR1 MNHNS and CDR2 SASEGT. The CDR3 loop is CASSRENEQFF. The CDR3 DNA is TGTGCCAGCAGCAGGGAAAATGAGCAGTTCTTC.

Here the CDR3 DNA reads TGCAGCGTTGGCAGGGGGCAAACCCCCGAGCAGTACTTC. Translated: CSVGRGQTPEQYF. The rearrangement links TRBV29-1 to TRBJ2-7; 8 bases are a match to TRBD1. Trimming at V came to 4 bases and at J to 6 bases, leaving 8 bases not matched to a gene. Per the germline V gene, CDR1 is SQVTM and CDR2 is ANQGSEA. This CDR3 comprises 13 residues.

The chain has TRBV6-5 and TRBJ2-3, with a possible D match to TRBD2 (5 bases). CDR1 and CDR2 from the germline V gene are MNHEY and SVGAGI. V lost 8 bases and J lost 3, with 9 bases in between. This CDR3 has 12 amino acids. In nucleotides, the CDR3 is TGTGCCAGCCGGCGAGGGACAGATACGCAGTATTTT. Translation gives CASRRGTDTQYF.

J is TRBJ2-7 and V is TRBV27; 8 nucleotides line up with TRBD1. The germline V gene has CDR1 MNHEY and CDR2 SMNVEV (reference sequence). This CDR3 spans 16 amino acids. The trim removed 6 bases at V and 3 bases at J, leaving 13 bases unmatched. The DNA for the CDR3 is TGTGCCAGCAGCTTACAACCGACAGGGGCTATCTACGAGCAGTACTTC. Residues: CASSLQPTGAIYEQYF.

V usage is TRBV13 and J usage is TRBJ2-3; 9 bases map to TRBD1. The trim removed 5 bases at V and 6 bases at J, leaving 6 bases unmatched. CDR1 is PRHDT, CDR2 FYEKMQ, per germline (reference sequence). The CDR3 consists of 14 residues. The CDR3 loop reads CASSLDRGYDTQYF. Here the CDR3 DNA reads TGTGCCAGCAGCCTGGACAGGGGATATGATACGCAGTATTTT.

V and J are TRBV18 and TRBJ2-4, with 8 bases matching TRBD1. The ends lost 6 bases at V and 0 bases at J; junction bases unmatched: 7. The CDR3 runs to 16 residues. Germline CDR1 is KGHSH and CDR2 is LQKENI. CDR3 DNA: TGTGCCAGCTCGCAGGACAGGGACCTAGCCAAAAACATTCAGTACTTC. As protein: CASSQDRDLAKNIQYF.

The table lists this clone with many counts. This rearrangement joins TRBV25-1 to TRBJ2-7; D is undetermined. This CDR3 has 14 residues. The germline V gene has CDR1 MGHDK and CDR2 SYGVNS. The germline V and J ends were trimmed by 3 bases and 3 bases, with 12 bases remaining between them. The CDR3 here is CASSDGSQNYEQYF. Written as DNA, the CDR3 is TGTGCCAGCAGTGACGGGTCCCAGAACTACGAGCAGTACTTC.

V usage is TRBV19 and J usage is TRBJ1-2, with D unclear. V lost 3 bases and J 4 bases, leaving 9 bases between the germline ends. Germline V lookup: CDR1 LNHDA, CDR2 SQIVND (reference sequence). The CDR3 runs 13 residues. CDR3 loop: CASSIGRGYGYTF. The CDR3, as DNA: TGTGCCAGTAGTATCGGACGGGGCTATGGCTACACCTTC.

This sequence joins TRBV2 and TRBJ1-2, with 7 nucleotides matching TRBD1. This CDR3 contains 15 residues. The V and J ends lost 7 bases and 0 bases, in that order; junction bases with no gene match: 8. Per the germline V gene, CDR1 is SNHLY and CDR2 is FYNNEI. In DNA form, the CDR3 reads TGTGCCAGCAATCCAGGGGACAGAGCTAACTATGGCTACACCTTC. Amino acids: CASNPGDRANYGYTF.

The chain has TRBV11-2 and TRBJ2-7, with 13 bases matching TRBD2. The ends lost 4 bases at V and 6 bases at J; junction bases unmatched: 3. Looked up from germline, CDR1 is SGHAT and CDR2 is FQNNGV. The CDR3 has 14 residues. CDR3 DNA sequence: TGTGCCAGCAGCTATGGGACTAGCGGGGTCGAGCAGTACTTC. Translated: CASSYGTSGVEQYF.

The chain's CDR3 is CASSARTGGMNTEAFF. In DNA, the CDR3 is TGTGCCAGTAGTGCACGGACAGGGGGCATGAACACTGAAGCTTTCTTT. The chain recombines TRBV19 with TRBJ1-1; 11 bases align to TRBD1. The junction had 5 bases not matched to a gene; V was cut back by 5 bases and J by 0 bases. Per the germline V gene, CDR1 is LNHDA and CDR2 is SQIVND (reference sequence). The CDR3 is 16 amino acids.

The chain has TRBV27 and TRBJ1-2, with D hard to call. Germline V lookup: CDR1 MNHEY, CDR2 SMNVEV (reference sequence). The germline V and J ends were trimmed by 0 bases and 0 bases, with 11 bases remaining between them. The CDR3 runs 16 residues. CDR3 nucleotide sequence: TGTGCCAGCAGTTTATCGCTGGCAGCGACTAACTATGGCTACACCTTC. Protein sequence: CASSLSLAATNYGYTF.

The rearrangement joins TRBV7-8 to TRBJ2-1; D possibly corresponds to TRBD2 (5 bases). Germline assignment: CDR1 SGHVS and CDR2 FQNEAQ. The CDR3 totals 15 residues. Trimming removed 3 bases at V and 3 bases at J, with 12 bases between. The CDR3 region has the DNA TGTGCCAGCAGCTTGCGGGTTCACAACTACAATGAGCAGTTCTTC. It encodes CASSLRVHNYNEQFF. The variable domain in full, completed from reference TRBV7-8 and TRBJ2-1, reads GAGVSQSPRYKVAKRGQDVALRCDPISGHVSLFWYQQALGQGPEFLTYFQNEAQLDKSGLPSDRFFAERPEGSVSTLKIQRTQQEDSAVYLCASSLRVHNYNEQFFGPGTRLTVL.

The V call is TRBV30, the J call TRBJ1-5; possible D gene TRBD1, 6 bases. Germline loops: CDR1 GTSNPN, CDR2 SVGIG (reference sequence). V lost 6 bases and J 1 base, leaving 16 bases between the germline ends. The CDR3 totals 15 residues. Here the CDR3 DNA reads TGTGCCTGCAAAACACGGGACACCAGCAATCAGCCCCAGCATTTT. As protein: CACKTRDTSNQPQHF.

The chain uses TRBV29-1 and TRBJ1-1, with 9 bases matching TRBD1. The CDR3 is 13 residues long. The germline gives CDR1 SQVTM, CDR2 ANQGSEA. V was pared by 5 bases and J by 3 bases, with 4 bases of the junction left unmatched. CDR3 DNA: TGCAGCGTTAAGACAGGGGGGTACACTGAAGCTTTCTTT. This codes for CSVKTGGYTEAFF.

The chain employs TRBV2 and TRBJ2-3; D is undetermined. This CDR3 is built from 15 residues. Germline CDR1 is SNHLY and CDR2 is FYNNEI. V gave up 5 bases and J gave up 8 bases, with 20 bases separating them. In DNA, the CDR3 is TGTGCCAGCAGTTCTAATGCTCCGAATCTCGCTACGCAGTATTTT. Its translation: CASSSNAPNLATQYF.

This clone was observed a single time. The V and J genes are TRBV28 and TRBJ2-3; the D gene is possibly TRBD1 (6 bases). The germline V gene has CDR1 MDHEN and CDR2 SYDVKM. The V and J ends lost 5 bases and 8 bases respectively, with 17 bases between them. This CDR3 comprises 14 residues. CDR3 protein: CASSDPGHTLTQYF. The CDR3 region has the DNA TGTGCCAGCAGTGACCCGGGACATACCCTTACGCAGTATTTT. The full variable domain, rest sourced from reference TRBV28 and TRBJ2-3, is DVKVTQSSRYLVKRTGEKVFLECVQDMDHENMFWYRQDPGLGLRLIYFSYDVKMKEKGDIPEGYSVSREKKERFSLILESASTNQTSMYLCASSDPGHTLTQYFGPGTRLTVL.

The chain uses TRBV9 and TRBJ1-2; D gene unclear. Looked up from germline, CDR1 is SGDLS and CDR2 is YYNGEE. The length of the CDR3 is 15 residues. V was shortened by 4 bases and J by 4 bases, with 17 bases between the two germline ends. DNA for the CDR3: TGTGCCAGCAGCCTCTCGCTAGACCTAGGCTATGGCTACACCTTC. Encoded protein: CASSLSLDLGYGYTF.

This clone has more than one count but fewer than ten. CDR3 sequence: CASSQGYSGGTDTQYF. CDR3 nucleotide sequence: TGCGCCAGCAGCCAAGGCTATAGCGGGGGTACAGATACGCAGTATTTT. The V and J genes are TRBV4-1 and TRBJ2-3; TRBD2 matches 9 bases. Unmatched junction bases numbered 5, after V lost 1 base and J lost 3 bases. Germline V gene lookup returns CDR1 MGHRA and CDR2 YSYEKL. The CDR3 runs to 16 residues.